Sequencing of this T cell receptor beta chain was carried out in a study of Ad26.COV2.S vaccination and SARS-CoV-2 variants. As for the study in general: Donor had been placed in the Ad26.COV2.S arm of the COV1001 trial. Dosing was one shot or two shots 56 days apart. Study results and limitations: Assessments of TCR breadth and depth may have underestimated the total T cell responses.

A note on this clone: Its target is not known.

Stated treatment: about 20 received Ad26.COV2.S at low or high dose, single or two shots; about 5 received placebo; per-sample allocation not given. Material that was analyzed had been drawn on day 63 after the first vaccine or placebo injection. Its platform was an Ad26 vector, and its expressed antigen was Wuhan-strain SARS-CoV-2 spike. This table comes from immunoSEQ multiplex PCR, and its TCRdb copy is limited to in-frame clones, with some not included. Of about 370,000 clones in the sample, about 85% were seen once. The V gene's germline CDR1 is SNHLY and CDR2 FYNNEI. The length of the CDR3 is 15 residues. V lost 4 bases to trimming and J lost 4 bases; unmatched junction nucleotides: 6.

The source of this sequence is a person between 18 and 65 years old who received the Ad26.COV2.S COVID-19 vaccine or a placebo. The specimen comprised peripheral blood, sampled in a trial of Ad26.COV2.S vaccine versus placebo. The V and J genes are TRBV2 and TRBJ1-2, with 10 bases that match TRBD1. Here the CDR3 reads CASSVTGGRVYGYTF. The CDR3 bases are TGTGCCAGCAGTGTGACAGGGGGCAGGGTCTATGGCTACACCTTC.